The clone carrying this T cell receptor beta chain showed up just a few times. Its antigen is still unknown. TCRdb recomputed calls from the 5' RACE reads with MiXCR, one row per CDR3 protein. The table includes tens of thousands of distinct CDR3 sequences, less than 25% detected once. Study outcomes and limitations: Tumor-infiltrating Treg TCR alpha and beta sequences overlapped most with tumor naive CD4+ T cells, then blood naive. The TCR gene usage of tumor memory CD4+ T cells clustered together with blood and lymph node memory CD4+ cells and with lymph node naive CD4+ cells.

After removal of 6 bases from V and 6 bases from J, the junction contained 8 bases not matched to a gene. Germline values: CDR1 SQVTM, CDR2 ANQGSEA. The CDR3 is 13 amino acids. Memory CD4+ cells were defined as CD4+CD45RO+CD25-. Material for sequencing was memory CD4+ T cells sorted from a lymph node. Subset in this sample: memory CD4+ T cells, CD4+CD45RO+CD25-. The V and J genes are TRBV29-1 and TRBJ2-7; TRBD1 agrees at 10 bases. The receptor's source is a female donor with breast cancer. CDR3 sequence: CSVDRGRPPEQYF. CDR3 nucleotides: TGCAGCGTAGACAGGGGGCGTCCCCCCGAGCAGTACTTC.